This T cell receptor beta chain was obtained from a study of T cell responses to AZD1222 COVID-19 vaccine (dated by TCRdb to the early 2020s). As for the study more broadly: TCR sequencing covered approximately 230 trial participants: approximately 200 given two doses of AZD1222 and 26 given two doses of MenACWY control vaccine. Enrollment into the trials was organized by age into subgroups of 18-55, 56-69 and 70-plus years, and those subgroups contained about 150, 27 and 61 TCR-sequenced participants, respectively.

Interpreted using the paper, the time point label stands for: about 28 days (+/-7) after the second vaccine dose. Sample treatment or condition, as interpreted from the label and publication: meningococcal conjugate vaccine given as trial control. Vaccinee samples were obtained from the UK trials COV001 and COV002, which included a single-blind randomized controlled phase 2/3 trial of AZD1222 (ChAdOx1 nCoV-19) in healthy adults. Trial participant PBMC samples were collected at day 0 and day 28 after the second dose for TCRbeta chain sequencing. The CDR3 regions of human TCRbeta chains were subjected to immunosequencing. Concerning the study's data processing: Repertoire TCRs were matched against a reference library of SARS-CoV-2-specific TCRs generated with the MIRA antigen-specificity platform. Breadth meant the fraction of unique TCRs that were SARS-CoV-2-associated, whereas depth meant the fraction of total T cells that were SARS-CoV-2-associated. Using the MIRA data, each spike-specific TCR was assigned both to the spike region to which the TCR was reactive and to a CD4 or CD8 class. Log10-transformed breadth and depth values were compared by one-way ANOVA with Sidak's multiple comparisons tests. Here the immuneACCESS table is served through TCRdb, limited to in-frame sequences with V and J called. Missing clones are a known gap in these copies; in checked studies unresolved V genes cover under half, and the rest lacks a known reason. V and J calls and clone size follow that table, whereas D and trimming were derived from the DNA. The sample table holds approximately 190,000 clones, of which around 90% were seen once. The biggest ten clones account for 3.5% to 4% of the sample.

The full study reports these points: The 56-69-year group was small, and its depth increase did not reach significance, likely because of low power. Because no samples from the day 14 peak response were available, repertoires could be characterized only after the peak T cell response. Reportedly, almost half of the unique spike-specific TCRs recognized epitopes lying outside the regions that are mutated in the B.1.351 and B.1.1.7 variants. Conclusions about previously exposed vaccinees are limited because only six or seven AZD1222 recipients were SARS-CoV-2 seropositive at baseline. The whole spike protein was spanned by vaccine-associated CD4 TCRs, and dominant responses were seen in regions 160-218 and 743-854. Spike-specific TCR breadth and depth rose significantly after two AZD1222 doses compared with day 0 and with MenACWY recipients. Participants were mostly white British and included more females than males, and it was suggested by the authors that clonal diversity may have been underestimated.

Inclusive of the bounding cysteine and phenylalanine, the CDR3 is 14 residues long. Only the CDR3 region is kept as DNA, spanning 42 bases read in frame from base 1. V is pared back by 4 bases and J by 4 bases, with 14 bases lying between the germline termini. From a lookup of the germline V gene, CDR1 and CDR2 are SGHRS and YFSETQ. Notes on this clone: The target of this receptor is not known. Base qualities were left out, and no much larger clone turns up one base away.

The V and J genes are TRBV5-1 and TRBJ1-2, and TRBD1 may be the D gene, going by 5 matching bases. The TCR comes from an adult who received the MenACWY meningococcal vaccine as a control. Material: peripheral blood, obtained 28 days after the second dose of the MenACWY control vaccine. The CDR3 sequence is CASSLQGASYGYTF. The DNA is as follows: TGCGCCAGCAGCCTCCAAGGGGCTAGCTATGGCTACACCTTC.